These 16 T cell receptor beta chains originate from one sample sequenced in a study of cytomegalovirus exposure and HLA in healthy donors. The primer mix had 60 Vbeta and 13 Jbeta primers. Sequencing used immunoSEQ multiplex PCR; TCRdb keeps in-frame clones, though not all of them. The data contain 90,000 to 120,000 clones, approximately 68% of them singletons. The specimen sequenced was PBMCs. These receptors originate from a woman in her late teens or twenties in good health and CMV-seropositive.

This clone was counted between two and nine times. The chain recombines TRBV29-1 with TRBJ1-1; D is undetermined. Germline V gives CDR1 SQVTM, CDR2 ANQGSEA. The CDR3 is 11 residues long. Deletions cut 6 bases from V and 8 bases from J, with 13 bases between. CDR3 sequence: CSVRNTGEAFF. CDR3 DNA sequence: TGCAGCGTCCGGAACACCGGGGAAGCTTTCTTT.

The chain links TRBV27 to TRBJ2-7; 7 bases are a match to TRBD1. Germline assignment: CDR1 MNHEY and CDR2 SMNVEV (reference sequence). The CDR3 sequence is 14 residues long. Trimming removed 6 bases from V and 5 bases from J; junction bases left unmatched: 10. DNA of the CDR3: TGTGCCAGCAGCTATAACAGGGGTGGGCACGAGCAGTACTTC. Translated, it gives CASSYNRGGHEQYF.

The chain links TRBV13 to TRBJ2-2, with D possibly being TRBD1 (5 bases). V dropped 2 bases and J dropped 4 bases, with 11 bases sitting between them. This CDR3 is built from 15 residues. Germline V gene lookup returns CDR1 PRHDT and CDR2 FYEKMQ (reference sequence). Here the CDR3 DNA reads TGTGCCAGCAGCTTATCTAGGGGTAGCACCGGGGAGCTGTTTTTT. As protein: CASSLSRGSTGELFF. Using reference TRBV13 and TRBJ2-2 for the parts outside the CDR3, the full variable domain is AAGVIQSPRHLIKEKRETATLKCYPIPRHDTVYWYQQGPGQDPQFLISFYEKMQSDKGSIPDRFSAQQFSDYHSELNMSSLELGDSALYFCASSLSRGSTGELFFGEGSRLTVL.

This clone was counted a few times. The genes are TRBV6-1 and TRBJ1-6; TRBD1 matches at 7 bases. Germline V CDR1 and CDR2: MNHNS, SASEGT. The CDR3 contains 12 residues. With V trimmed by 10 bases and J by 14 bases, 11 bases remained unmatched. CDR3 bases: TGTGCCATTGCAGGCCCAGACAGGGCCCTCCACTTT. Translation: CAIAGPDRALHF.

This clone was counted a few times. V is TRBV28 and J is TRBJ1-2; 8 positions match TRBD1. Germline CDR1 and CDR2: MDHEN and SYDVKM. The CDR3 runs to 12 residues. Trimming cost V 8 bases and J 3 bases; bases outside gene matches: 2. CDR3 DNA sequence: TGTGCCAGCGGACAGGGTTACTATGGCTACACCTTC. Its translation is CASGQGYYGYTF.

The V and J genes are TRBV28 and TRBJ1-1, with 7 bases identical to TRBD1. Germline CDR1 is MDHEN and CDR2 is SYDVKM. The CDR3 is made up of 14 amino acids. V shed 2 bases, J shed 1 base, and the junction held 1 base outside the gene matches. CDR3 sequence (DNA): TGTGCCAGCAGTTTAAACAGGGGGAACACTGAAGCTTTCTTT. It translates to CASSLNRGNTEAFF.

The chain employs TRBV18 and TRBJ2-1; 13 bases map to TRBD2. Per the germline V gene, CDR1 is KGHSH and CDR2 is LQKENI. The junction had 6 bases not matched to a gene; V was cut back by 4 bases and J by 6 bases. This CDR3 is 16 amino acids long. The CDR3 reads CASSLSGTSGVNEQFF. CDR3 in DNA: TGTGCCAGCTCACTGTCCGGGACTAGCGGGGTCAATGAGCAGTTCTTC.

This chain joins TRBV4-3 and TRBJ2-3; 9 positions agree with TRBD1. V was pared by 1 base and J by 2 bases, with 4 bases of the junction left unmatched. The CDR3 contains 16 residues. CDR1 is LGHNA and CDR2 is YSLEER in the germline V gene. CDR3 in amino acids: CASSQGTGDPTDTQYF. The CDR3 nucleotides read TGCGCCAGCAGCCAAGGGACAGGGGATCCCACAGATACGCAGTATTTT.

This clone has just a few counts. V and J are TRBV7-9 and TRBJ1-6; D gene ambiguous. Germline CDR1 reads SEHNR; CDR2 reads FQNEAQ (reference sequence). V was pared by 4 bases and J by 5 bases, with 9 bases between. The CDR3 has 14 residues. The CDR3 coding sequence is TGTGCCAGCAGCTCGGGAAGGGATAATTCACCCCTCCACTTT. Protein: CASSSGRDNSPLHF.

The V and J genes are TRBV6-5 and TRBJ2-3; possible D gene TRBD2, 6 bases. This CDR3 contains 14 residues. The germline V gene encodes CDR1 MNHEY and CDR2 SVGAGI. The germline V and J ends were trimmed by 10 bases and 3 bases, with 17 bases remaining between them. The CDR3 DNA is TGTGCCACCAAAACTAGCCTTGGGACAGATACGCAGTATTTT. It codes for CATKTSLGTDTQYF.

This clone was seen only a few times. The chain employs TRBV14 and TRBJ2-5; weak D call: TRBD2 (6 bases). The CDR3 is made up of 15 amino acids. V lost 4 bases to trimming and J lost 2 bases, with 14 bases between them. CDR1 and CDR2 from the germline V gene are SGHDN and FVKESK. The CDR3 coding sequence is TGTGCCAGCAGCCCCCTCGAGAGCGGGCAAGAGACCCAGTACTTC. This gives the protein CASSPLESGQETQYF.

This chain links TRBV10-1 with TRBJ2-3; D is unclear. V gave up 8 bases and J gave up 3 bases, with 12 bases separating them. The germline gives CDR1 WNHNN, CDR2 SYGVQD (reference sequence). The CDR3 sequence is 13 residues long. The CDR3 loop reads CASGKRTTDTQYF. The CDR3 DNA reads TGCGCCAGCGGAAAGCGAACTACAGATACGCAGTATTTT.

The CDR3 loop reads CAWSVVAGSINEKLFF. In nucleotides, the CDR3 is TGTGCCTGGAGTGTTGTGGCAGGATCAATTAATGAAAAACTGTTTTTT. The rearrangement joins TRBV30 to TRBJ1-4; D uncertain. Germline V CDR1 and CDR2: GTSNPN, SVGIG (reference sequence). The CDR3 is 16 amino acids. The germline V and J ends were trimmed by 0 bases and 4 bases, with 15 bases remaining between them.

The chain recombines TRBV6-1 with TRBJ1-2; tentatively, D is TRBD1 (6 bases). CDR1 and CDR2 from the germline V gene are MNHNS and SASEGT. Trimming shortened V by 6 bases and J by 4 bases, and 18 bases separated the two germline ends. CDR3 length: 15 amino acids. CDR3 region: CASSLGQLQGYGYTF. The CDR3 nucleotides read TGTGCCAGCAGCCTTGGACAGTTACAGGGCTATGGCTACACCTTC.

This clone was detected a few times. The DNA for the CDR3 is TGTGCCAGCAGTTTATGGGGTGGACAGGGCACCAGTCAGCCCCAGCATTTT. Its translation: CASSLWGGQGTSQPQHF. The V gene is TRBV28, the J gene TRBJ1-5; 8 positions match TRBD1. In germline, CDR1 is MDHEN, CDR2 SYDVKM. This CDR3 has 17 amino acids. Germline trimming cut 0 bases from V and 6 bases from J; bases unmatched to any gene: 10. The entire variable domain, with the rest obtained from reference TRBV28 and TRBJ1-5, is as follows: DVKVTQSSRYLVKRTGEKVFLECVQDMDHENMFWYRQDPGLGLRLIYFSYDVKMKEKGDIPEGYSVSREKKERFSLILESASTNQTSMYLCASSLWGGQGTSQPQHFGDGTRLSIL.

V is TRBV19 and J is TRBJ1-1; 8 positions match TRBD1. Germline V lookup: CDR1 LNHDA, CDR2 SQIVND (reference sequence). The V segment lost 4 bases and the J segment 4 bases; nucleotides outside the gene matches: 8. The CDR3 loop spans 15 amino acids. This CDR3 reads CASSRFGQGGTEAFF. The CDR3 nucleotides read TGTGCCAGTAGTAGGTTCGGACAGGGCGGCACTGAAGCTTTCTTT.